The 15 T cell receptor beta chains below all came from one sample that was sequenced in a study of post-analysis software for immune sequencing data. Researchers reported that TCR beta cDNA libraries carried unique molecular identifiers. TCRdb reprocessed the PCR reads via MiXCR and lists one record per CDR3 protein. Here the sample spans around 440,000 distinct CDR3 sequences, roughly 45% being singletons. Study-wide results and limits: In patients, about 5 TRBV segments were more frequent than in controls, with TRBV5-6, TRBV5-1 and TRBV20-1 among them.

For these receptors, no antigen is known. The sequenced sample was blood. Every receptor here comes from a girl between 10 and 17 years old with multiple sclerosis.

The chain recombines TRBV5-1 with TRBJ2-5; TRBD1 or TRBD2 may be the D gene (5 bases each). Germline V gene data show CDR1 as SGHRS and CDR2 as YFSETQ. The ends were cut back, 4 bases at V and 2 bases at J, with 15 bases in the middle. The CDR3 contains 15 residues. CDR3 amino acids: CASSPRVGPQETQYF. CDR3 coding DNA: TGCGCCAGCAGCCCGCGGGTGGGGCCACAAGAGACCCAGTACTTC.

The CDR3 DNA follows: TGTGCCATCCGGGGGACTAGCCAAACTCACGAGCAGTACTTC. Its protein product is CAIRGTSQTHEQYF. V gene TRBV10-3 combines with J gene TRBJ2-7; 9 bases are a match to TRBD2. Trimming cost V 8 bases and J 5 bases; bases outside gene matches: 10. Per germline, CDR1 ENHRY and CDR2 SYGVKD. CDR3 size: 14 residues.

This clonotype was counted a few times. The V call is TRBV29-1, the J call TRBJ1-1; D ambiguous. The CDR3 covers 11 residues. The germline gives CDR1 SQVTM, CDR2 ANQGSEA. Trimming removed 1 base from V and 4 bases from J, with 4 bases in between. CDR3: CSVEGITEAFF. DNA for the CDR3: TGCAGCGTTGAAGGTATCACTGAAGCTTTCTTT.

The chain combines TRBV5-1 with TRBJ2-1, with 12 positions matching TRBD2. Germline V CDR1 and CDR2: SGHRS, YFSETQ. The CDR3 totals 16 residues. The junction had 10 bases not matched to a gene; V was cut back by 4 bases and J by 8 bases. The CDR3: CASSPLGLAGLDEQFF. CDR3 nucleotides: TGCGCCAGCAGCCCCCTCGGACTAGCGGGATTAGATGAGCAGTTCTTC.

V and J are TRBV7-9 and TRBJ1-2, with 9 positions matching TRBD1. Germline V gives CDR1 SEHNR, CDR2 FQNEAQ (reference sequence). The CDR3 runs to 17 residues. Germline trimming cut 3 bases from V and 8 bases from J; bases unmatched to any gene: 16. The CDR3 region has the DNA TGTGCCAGCAGCTTGTTCCCGTCCGGGACAGGGCCATGGGGCTACACCTTC. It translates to CASSLFPSGTGPWGYTF.

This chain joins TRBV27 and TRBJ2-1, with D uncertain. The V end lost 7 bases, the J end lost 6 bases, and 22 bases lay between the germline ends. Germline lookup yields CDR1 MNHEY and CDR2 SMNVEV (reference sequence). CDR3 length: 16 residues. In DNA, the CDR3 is TGTGCCAGCAACCCAAACCCCTTCCCGGGTACCAATGAGCAGTTCTTC. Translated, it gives CASNPNPFPGTNEQFF.

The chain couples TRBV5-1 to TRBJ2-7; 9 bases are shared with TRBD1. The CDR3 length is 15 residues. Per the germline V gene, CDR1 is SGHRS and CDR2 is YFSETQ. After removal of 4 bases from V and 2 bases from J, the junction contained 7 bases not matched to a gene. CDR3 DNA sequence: TGCGCCAGCAGCGTGGCCGGGACAGGGACCTACGAGCAGTACTTC. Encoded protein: CASSVAGTGTYEQYF.

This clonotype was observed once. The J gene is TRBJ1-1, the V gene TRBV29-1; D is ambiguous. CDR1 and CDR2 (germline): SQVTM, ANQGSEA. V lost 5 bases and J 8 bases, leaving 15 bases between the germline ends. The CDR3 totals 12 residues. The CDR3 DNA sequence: TGCAGCGTTCAGGAGGGAAACCGAGAAGCTTTCTTT. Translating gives CSVQEGNREAFF.

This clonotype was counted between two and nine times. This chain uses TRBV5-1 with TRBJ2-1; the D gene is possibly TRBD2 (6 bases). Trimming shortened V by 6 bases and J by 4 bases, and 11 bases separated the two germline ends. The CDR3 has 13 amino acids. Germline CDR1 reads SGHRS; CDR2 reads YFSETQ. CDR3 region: CASTPAGYNEQFF. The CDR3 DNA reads TGCGCCAGCACCCCCGCGGGGTACAATGAGCAGTTCTTC.

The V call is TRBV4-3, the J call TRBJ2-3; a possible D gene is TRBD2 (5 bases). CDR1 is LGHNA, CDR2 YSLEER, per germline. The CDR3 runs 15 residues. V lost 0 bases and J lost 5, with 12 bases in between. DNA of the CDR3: TGCGCCAGCAGCCAAGATGGCCTAGCTGGAGATACGCAGTATTTT. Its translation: CASSQDGLAGDTQYF.

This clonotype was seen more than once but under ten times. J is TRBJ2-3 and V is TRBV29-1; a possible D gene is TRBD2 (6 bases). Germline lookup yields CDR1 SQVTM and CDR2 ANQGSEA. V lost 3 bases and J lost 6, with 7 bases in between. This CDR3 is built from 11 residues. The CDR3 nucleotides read TGCAGCGTTGACCGGGGGGATACGCAGTATTTT. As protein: CSVDRGDTQYF.

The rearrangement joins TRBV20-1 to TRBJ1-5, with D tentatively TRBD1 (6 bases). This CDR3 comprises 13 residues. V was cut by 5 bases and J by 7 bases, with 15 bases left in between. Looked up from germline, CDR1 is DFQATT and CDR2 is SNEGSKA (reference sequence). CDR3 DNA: TGCAGTGCTCAACAGGGTCCGGGCCAGCCCCAGCATTTT. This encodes CSAQQGPGQPQHF.

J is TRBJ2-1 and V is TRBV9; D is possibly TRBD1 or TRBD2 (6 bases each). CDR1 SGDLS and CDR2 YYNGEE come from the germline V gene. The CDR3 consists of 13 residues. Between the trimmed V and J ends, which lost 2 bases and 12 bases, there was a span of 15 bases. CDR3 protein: CASSVEGVDGQFF. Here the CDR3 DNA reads TGTGCCAGCAGCGTGGAGGGGGTCGATGGGCAGTTCTTC.

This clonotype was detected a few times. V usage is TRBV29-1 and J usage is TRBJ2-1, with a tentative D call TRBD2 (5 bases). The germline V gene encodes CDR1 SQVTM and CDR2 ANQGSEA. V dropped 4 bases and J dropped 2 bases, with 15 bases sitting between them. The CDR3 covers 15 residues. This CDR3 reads CSVVARVLTYNEQFF. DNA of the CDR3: TGCAGCGTTGTTGCGCGGGTCCTTACCTACAATGAGCAGTTCTTC.

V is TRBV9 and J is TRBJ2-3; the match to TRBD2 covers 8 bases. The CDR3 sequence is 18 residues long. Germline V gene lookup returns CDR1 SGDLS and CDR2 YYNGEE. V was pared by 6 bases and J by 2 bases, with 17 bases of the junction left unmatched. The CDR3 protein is CASTSALELAGYTDTQYF. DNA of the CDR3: TGTGCCAGCACCTCCGCTCTTGAGCTAGCGGGCTACACAGATACGCAGTATTTT.